This T cell receptor beta chain was recovered during a study of blood T cell repertoires in COVID-19 (dated by TCRdb to between 2020 and 2021). The study in broad terms: Samples from collaborators originated in the United States, Italy and Spain and spanned both the acute and convalescent phases of COVID-19. The prospective study material was composed of cDNA or gDNA derived from T cells, B-cell-depleted T cells, or PBMCs. Subjects who had been exposed to COVID-19, were actively infected with it, or had recovered from it provided the deeply sampled blood TCRbeta repertoires that made up the dataset. A freely available public database, intended as a resource for researchers studying the immune response to SARS-CoV-2, is where the repertoires were released. The samples were drawn from the first 160 participants of the ongoing ImmuneRACE study and from more than 1,000 subjects provided by 6 global collaborators. A de-identified subject ID, COVID-19 status, age in years and sex were almost always included in the sample metadata. HLA class I and class II types, where available, came from metadata supplied by the sample provider rather than from assay-based typing. The paper's findings and limits, for the study overall: The quantity of clinical and demographic metadata differed by source and by participant and was supplied without curation.

TCRbeta CDR3 regions were amplified from genomic DNA by means of the immunoSEQ Assay, a bias-controlled multiplex PCR. As for the authors' bioinformatics: The number of nucleated cells in each sample was estimated by amplification of reference gene primers within the assay. To quantify the absolute abundance of each unique TCRbeta CDR3 rearrangement, sequence reads were collapsed and filtered. For each sample, productive Simpson clonality was calculated as the square root of Simpson's diversity index across productive rearrangements. As stored in TCRdb, this immuneACCESS dataset retains in-frame rearrangements with V and J assigned. A fraction of the clones does not appear; measured against another copy, unresolved V genes explain less than half of the discrepancy, and the remainder lacks a known reason. V and J calls plus clone size are reproduced from that table; the DNA served to infer D and trimming. The sample table shows hundreds of thousands of clones, and about 90% are seen once. The ten largest account for 0.8% to 1% of the sample.

At one collaborating source in Seattle, patients were enrolled during active infection and were followed longitudinally through the course of disease. Each collaborating institution followed its own protocols to collect whole blood in K2EDTA tubes. For TCRbeta analysis, collaborators shipped samples in one of three forms: frozen whole blood, isolated PBMCs, or DNA extracted from either of those sample types. This clone was detected only a few times. Its binding antigen is unknown. Qualities for individual bases were not recorded, and no much larger clone is one base off. This TCR was recovered from a man between 60 and 75 years old with COVID-19, enrolled during active disease. Sequenced sample: peripheral blood.

The nucleotides read TGTGCCAGTAGTAACACAGGGATGACACCCCTCCACTTT. Its amino acids are CASSNTGMTPLHF. Recombination connected TRBV19 to TRBJ1-6; the D region possibly corresponds to TRBD1 (6 bases align). V is cut by 4 bases and J by 11 bases, and the space between the germline ends is 12 bases. The CDR1 and CDR2 encoded by the germline V gene (reference sequence) are LNHDA and SQIVND. The CDR3 spans 13 residues, from the cysteine through the phenylalanine. Just CDR3 DNA is preserved here, 39 bases in frame from base 1.